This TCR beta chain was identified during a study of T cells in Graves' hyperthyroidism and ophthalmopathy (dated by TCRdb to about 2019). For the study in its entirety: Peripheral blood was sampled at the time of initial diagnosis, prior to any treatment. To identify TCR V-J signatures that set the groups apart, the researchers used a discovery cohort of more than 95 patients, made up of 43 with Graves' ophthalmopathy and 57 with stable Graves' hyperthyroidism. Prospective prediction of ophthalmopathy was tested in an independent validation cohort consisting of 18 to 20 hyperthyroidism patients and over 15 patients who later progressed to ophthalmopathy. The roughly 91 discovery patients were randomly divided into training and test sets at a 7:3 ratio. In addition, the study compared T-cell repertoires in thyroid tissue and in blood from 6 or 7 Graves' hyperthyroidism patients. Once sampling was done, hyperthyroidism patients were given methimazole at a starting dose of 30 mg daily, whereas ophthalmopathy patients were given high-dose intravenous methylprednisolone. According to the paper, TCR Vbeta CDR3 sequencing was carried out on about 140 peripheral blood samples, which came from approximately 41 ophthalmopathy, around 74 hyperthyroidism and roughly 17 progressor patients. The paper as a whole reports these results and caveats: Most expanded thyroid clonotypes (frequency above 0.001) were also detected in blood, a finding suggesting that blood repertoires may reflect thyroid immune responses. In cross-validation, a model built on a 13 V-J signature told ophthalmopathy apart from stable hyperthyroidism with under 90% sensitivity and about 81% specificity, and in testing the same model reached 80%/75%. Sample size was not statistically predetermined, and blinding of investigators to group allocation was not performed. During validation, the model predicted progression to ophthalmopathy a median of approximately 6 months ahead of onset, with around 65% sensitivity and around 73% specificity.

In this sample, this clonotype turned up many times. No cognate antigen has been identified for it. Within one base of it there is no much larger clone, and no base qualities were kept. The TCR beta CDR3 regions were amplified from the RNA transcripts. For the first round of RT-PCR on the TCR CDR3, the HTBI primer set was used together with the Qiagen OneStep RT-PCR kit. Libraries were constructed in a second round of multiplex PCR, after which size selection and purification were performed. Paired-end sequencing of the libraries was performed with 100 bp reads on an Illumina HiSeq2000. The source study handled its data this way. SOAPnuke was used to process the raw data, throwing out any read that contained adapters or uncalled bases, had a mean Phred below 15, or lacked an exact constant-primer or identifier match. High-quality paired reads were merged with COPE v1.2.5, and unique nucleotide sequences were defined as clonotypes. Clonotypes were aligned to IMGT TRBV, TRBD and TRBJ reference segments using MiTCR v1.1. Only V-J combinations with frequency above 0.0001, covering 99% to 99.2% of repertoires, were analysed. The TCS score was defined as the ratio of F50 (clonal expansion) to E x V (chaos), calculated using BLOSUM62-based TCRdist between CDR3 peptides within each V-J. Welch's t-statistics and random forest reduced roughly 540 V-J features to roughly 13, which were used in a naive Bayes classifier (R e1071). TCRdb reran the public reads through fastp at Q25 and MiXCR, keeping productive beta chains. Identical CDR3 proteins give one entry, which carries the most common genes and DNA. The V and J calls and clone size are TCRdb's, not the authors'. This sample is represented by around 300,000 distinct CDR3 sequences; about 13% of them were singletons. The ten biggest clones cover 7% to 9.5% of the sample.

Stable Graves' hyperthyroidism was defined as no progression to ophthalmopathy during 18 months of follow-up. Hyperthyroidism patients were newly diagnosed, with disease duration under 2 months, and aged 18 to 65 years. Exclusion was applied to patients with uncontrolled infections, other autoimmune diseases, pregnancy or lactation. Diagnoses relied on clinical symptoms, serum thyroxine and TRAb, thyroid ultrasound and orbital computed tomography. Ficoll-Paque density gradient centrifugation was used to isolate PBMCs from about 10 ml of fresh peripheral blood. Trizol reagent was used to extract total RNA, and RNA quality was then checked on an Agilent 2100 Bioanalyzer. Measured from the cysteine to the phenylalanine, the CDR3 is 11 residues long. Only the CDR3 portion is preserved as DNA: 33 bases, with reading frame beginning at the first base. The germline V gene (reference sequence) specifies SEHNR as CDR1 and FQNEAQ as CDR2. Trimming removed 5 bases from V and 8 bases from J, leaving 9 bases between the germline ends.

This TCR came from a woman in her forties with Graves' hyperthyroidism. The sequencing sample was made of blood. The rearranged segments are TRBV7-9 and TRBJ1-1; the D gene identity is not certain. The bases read TGTGCCAGCAGCCGATACCCAGAAGCTTTCTTT. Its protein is CASSRYPEAFF.